This T cell receptor (beta chain) was documented in a study of T cells in Graves' hyperthyroidism and ophthalmopathy. Study outcomes and limitations: Stable hyperthyroidism was separated from ophthalmopathy by a model based on 13 V-J features.

This clonotype was counted a few times. Its antigen is not known. It was RNA transcripts that yielded the amplified TCR beta CDR3 regions. TCR CDR3 underwent first-round RT-PCR with the HTBI primer set. TCRdb called the multiplex PCR reads again in MiXCR, with one record for every CDR3 protein. This repertoire shows some 350,000 distinct CDR3 sequences, 15% found once; its top ten account for approximately 19%. The CDR3 is 13 residues long. V was clipped by 5 bases and J by 1 base, with 6 bases between them. Germline CDR1 reads LGHDT; CDR2 reads YNNKEL (reference sequence). Enrolled ophthalmopathy patients presented with a Clinical Activity Score of at least 3, a NOSPECS grade of at least 4, and disease duration under 3 months.

The rearrangement links TRBV3-1 to TRBJ1-3; D unclear. The source material was blood. This clonotype was obtained from a woman between 55 and 75 years old with Graves' ophthalmopathy. CDR3 DNA sequence: TGTGCCAGCAGCGTAGAATCTGGAAACACCATATATTTT. Translation: CASSVESGNTIYF.